The 6 T cell receptor beta chains listed next were all sequenced from one sample in a study of T cell repertoires in cytomegalovirus infection. No antigen has been assigned to these receptors. TCRdb analysed the reads with MiXCR anew, one entry per CDR3 protein. The sample records about 740,000 distinct CDR3 sequences, 30% to 35% being singletons. Here the sequenced sample was cultured PBMCs, taken from culture after CMV antigen stimulation. These receptors all stem from a human donor in good health (CMV status not recorded). Some clones in this sample may be carry-over from other donors' samples.

The sample holds one count of this clonotype. The chain recombines TRBV2 with TRBJ2-5, with D tentatively TRBD2 (7 bases). Germline values: CDR1 SNHLY, CDR2 FYNNEI. Between the trimmed V and J ends, which lost 8 bases and 2 bases, there was a span of 24 bases. The length of the CDR3 is 17 residues. Here the CDR3 DNA reads TGTGCCAGCGAGGGGGGATCGGGGAGGGGACTTCAAGAGACCCAGTACTTC. Its protein is CASEGGSGRGLQETQYF.

This clonotype occurred a few times. The CDR3 nucleotides are TGTGCCAGCAGCGACACTAGCGGGGTTTACAATGAGCAGTTCTTC. Translation gives CASSDTSGVYNEQFF. This chain joins TRBV7-8 and TRBJ2-1; 10 bases agree with TRBD2. V trimming: 5 bases; J trimming: 4 bases; junction bases outside the gene matches: 5. Germline loops: CDR1 SGHVS, CDR2 FQNEAQ. The CDR3 loop spans 15 amino acids.

V is TRBV3-1 and J is TRBJ1-4; D unresolved. There are 16 residues in the CDR3. Germline-derived CDR1 and CDR2 are LGHDT and YNNKEL (reference sequence). Between the trimmed V and J ends, which lost 0 bases and 15 bases, there was a span of 23 bases. The CDR3 region has the DNA TGTGCCAGCAGCCAAGATTTCGGTCCGGGCGAGGGATTTGTGTTTTTT. This encodes CASSQDFGPGEGFVFF.

The chain links TRBV5-4 to TRBJ1-3, with no clear D. Germline CDR1 reads SGHNT; CDR2 reads YYREEE (reference sequence). The CDR3 spans 15 residues. Trimming pared 0 bases from V and 0 bases from J, leaving 7 bases between. CDR3 sequence: CASSLGGNSGNTIYF. The CDR3 bases are TGTGCCAGCAGCTTGGGTGGCAACTCTGGAAACACCATATATTTT.

This clonotype came up a few times. This chain uses TRBV25-1 with TRBJ2-1; 10 bases fit TRBD2. This CDR3 has 15 amino acids. After removal of 2 bases from V and 10 bases from J, the junction contained 8 bases not matched to a gene. Germline V gene lookup returns CDR1 MGHDK and CDR2 SYGVNS. This chain's CDR3 is CASSEALAGDGEQFF. CDR3 DNA sequence: TGTGCCAGCAGTGAAGCCCTAGCGGGGGACGGCGAGCAGTTCTTC.

The CDR3 spells CAWSSDDFRANEQFF. In DNA form, the CDR3 reads TGTGCCTGGAGTTCTGACGACTTCCGAGCTAATGAGCAGTTCTTC. V is TRBV30 and J is TRBJ2-1; unclear D gene. The germline gives CDR1 GTSNPN, CDR2 SVGIG (reference sequence). V lost 2 bases and J lost 7, with 18 bases in between. This CDR3 region has 15 residues. The full variable domain, with the rest looked up from reference TRBV30 and TRBJ2-1, is SQTIHQWPATLVQPVGSPLSLECTVEGTSNPNLYWYRQAAGRGLQLLFYSVGIGQISSEVPQNLSASRPQDRQFILSSKKLLLSDSGFYLCAWSSDDFRANEQFFGPGTRLTVL.